This entry is about one T cell receptor (beta chain). Its antigen is unidentified. Primers included in the PCR were 60 Vbeta and 13 Jbeta primers. Using immunoSEQ multiplex PCR, the repertoire was profiled, and TCRdb retains in-frame clones only, with some absent. The sample shows 150,000 to 200,000 clones, roughly 85% of them seen only once. In germline, CDR1 is SEHNR, CDR2 FQNEAQ (reference sequence). The CDR3 is 13 residues long. V trimming: 5 bases; J trimming: 6 bases; junction bases outside the gene matches: 6. The data originate from a study of cytomegalovirus exposure and HLA in healthy donors. Study at large: An earlier analysis identified 110 million or so unique TCR beta sequences in about 179 million T cells. Drawn from HLA-typed donors, tens of millions of unique TCRs were held in an early data release. Findings of the study overall: Sequencing depth across donors, presence/absence analyses assumed, was roughly uniform. Differences between HLA loci emerged in a later analysis of TCR association rates, with DRB1 most and HLA-C fewest.

This TCR derives from a man aged 30 to 45 in good health and CMV-seropositive. Sequenced input: PBMCs. The chain joins TRBV7-9 to TRBJ2-7; TRBD1 aligns across 8 bases. This chain's CDR3 is CASSPTGVREQYV. The CDR3 DNA follows: TGTGCCAGCAGCCCGACAGGGGTTCGCGAGCAGTACGTC.